This passage covers 27 T cell receptor beta chains from one sample sequenced in a study of long-term antiretroviral therapy in people with HIV. It was version v3.0 of the immunoSEQ assay that was run at survey level. Libraries were prepared by immunoSEQ multiplex PCR; TCRdb keeps only in-frame clonotypes and omits some of them. The sample has about 24,000 clones, approximately 88% seen once. The sequences come from unsorted PBMCs, collected 1.8 years before starting antiretroviral therapy. The receptor source for this set is a man aged 50 to 59 with HIV.

The chain combines TRBV28 with TRBJ1-2, with D unresolved. V lost 5 bases and J 5 bases, leaving 6 bases between the germline ends. The CDR3 length is 11 residues. Germline V gene sequence: CDR1 MDHEN, CDR2 SYDVKM. In nucleotides, the CDR3 is TGTGCCAGCAGTCCTCAATATGGCTACACCTTC. This sequence encodes CASSPQYGYTF.

V gene TRBV7-2 combines with J gene TRBJ2-7; D might be TRBD1 (5 bases). Germline V lookup: CDR1 SGHTA, CDR2 FQGNSA. The CDR3 has 14 residues. Trimming removed 2 bases from V and 2 bases from J, with 10 bases in between. The CDR3 reads CASSLNGHPYEQYF. The CDR3 coding sequence is TGTGCCAGCAGCTTAAACGGACACCCCTACGAGCAGTACTTC.

The J gene is TRBJ1-2, the V gene TRBV14; the D is unclear. The CDR3 sequence is 11 residues long. Germline V gives CDR1 SGHDN, CDR2 FVKESK. V lost 0 bases and J lost 10, with 6 bases in between. This CDR3 reads CASSQDLDYTF. The CDR3 region has the DNA TGTGCCAGCAGCCAAGATTTGGACTACACCTTC.

The chain has TRBV5-4 and TRBJ2-1; 7 bases agree with TRBD2. The J segment lost 0 bases and the V segment lost 2 bases, leaving 8 bases of the junction unmatched. Germline V lookup: CDR1 SGHNT, CDR2 YYREEE (reference sequence). The CDR3 runs 17 residues. The CDR3 reads CASSFRLAAPSYNEQFF. The CDR3 DNA sequence: TGTGCCAGCAGCTTCCGGCTAGCGGCCCCCTCCTACAATGAGCAGTTCTTC.

The chain carries TRBV28 and TRBJ2-5, with 7 bases fitting TRBD2. From germline, CDR1 is MDHEN and CDR2 SYDVKM. Trimming removed 4 bases from V and 4 bases from J; junction bases left unmatched: 18. The CDR3 consists of 18 residues. The CDR3 sequence is CASSSAGGSGRVSETQYF. The DNA of the CDR3 is TGTGCCAGCAGTTCCGCCGGGGGGTCGGGCAGGGTATCAGAGACCCAGTACTTC.

V is TRBV9 and J is TRBJ1-6, with 7 bases aligning to TRBD1. Germline assignment: CDR1 SGDLS and CDR2 YYNGEE. V was clipped by 3 bases and J by 10 bases; unmatched bases: 10. The CDR3 runs to 15 residues. The CDR3 is CASSASGGEGSPLHF. Written as DNA, the CDR3 is TGTGCCAGCAGCGCGTCAGGGGGGGAGGGATCACCCCTCCACTTT.

This clone was seen a handful of times. The rearrangement joins TRBV5-1 to TRBJ2-6; D may be TRBD2 (5 bases). The CDR3 runs 17 residues. Deletions cut 4 bases from V and 0 bases from J, with 14 bases between. Per the germline V gene, CDR1 is SGHRS and CDR2 is YFSETQ. DNA of the CDR3: TGCGCCAGCAGCGACCAGGACTCCTCCTCTGGGGCCAACGTCCTGACTTTC. This sequence encodes CASSDQDSSSGANVLTF.

The V gene is TRBV28, the J gene TRBJ2-7, with no clear D. CDR1 and CDR2 (germline): MDHEN, SYDVKM. CDR3 length: 14 amino acids. V was shortened by 5 bases and J by 3 bases, with 14 bases between the two germline ends. CDR3 sequence: CASSLPGRFYEQYF. In DNA form, the CDR3 reads TGTGCCAGCAGTCTCCCCGGACGGTTCTACGAGCAGTACTTC.

The rearrangement links TRBV7-2 to TRBJ2-1; D gene uncertain. The CDR3 is 11 amino acids. V dropped 3 bases and J dropped 4 bases, with 1 base sitting between them. Germline assignment: CDR1 SGHTA and CDR2 FQGNSA. The CDR3 loop reads CASSFYNEQFF. DNA for the CDR3: TGTGCCAGCAGCTTTTACAATGAGCAGTTCTTC.

This clone was counted only a few times. This sequence joins TRBV2 and TRBJ2-7, with 10 bases matching TRBD1. The germline gives CDR1 SNHLY, CDR2 FYNNEI. The CDR3 is 13 residues long. Germline trimming cut 7 bases from V and 6 bases from J; bases unmatched to any gene: 6. CDR3 nucleotide sequence: TGTGCCAGCAATAGGGACAGGGGTGGCGAGCAGTACTTC. Its translation is CASNRDRGGEQYF.

This clone has a single count. This rearrangement joins TRBV6-1 to TRBJ1-1, with D hard to call. This CDR3 contains 12 residues. Trimming took off 7 bases at V and 6 bases at J, with 12 bases between the two ends. The V gene's germline CDR1 is MNHNS and CDR2 SASEGT. Here the CDR3 DNA reads TGTGCCAGCAACCGCTGGTTGGCTGAAGCTTTCTTT. This codes for CASNRWLAEAFF.

V usage is TRBV6-1 and J usage is TRBJ1-4; D unresolved. The V gene's germline CDR1 is MNHNS and CDR2 SASEGT. V was clipped by 3 bases and J by 0 bases, with 8 bases between them. This CDR3 is built from 15 residues. CDR3 in DNA: TGTGCCAGCAGTGACAGGAGTGCAACTAATGAAAAACTGTTTTTT. The encoded protein is CASSDRSATNEKLFF.

This clone was found once. V is TRBV6-5 and J is TRBJ2-3; either TRBD1 or TRBD2 may supply D (5 bases each). Germline CDR1 and CDR2: MNHEY and SVGAGI. The V end was cut by 5 bases, the J end by 4 bases, with 10 bases between. The CDR3 totals 13 residues. The DNA of the CDR3 is TGTGCCAGCAGTCTCCTGGGACCAGATACGCAGTATTTT. Protein product: CASSLLGPDTQYF.

This chain uses TRBV5-1 with TRBJ2-1; tentative D call: TRBD1 (6 bases). The CDR3 is made up of 14 amino acids. The V gene lost 4 bases and the J gene lost 4 bases, with 12 bases spanning the gap. Germline assignment: CDR1 SGHRS and CDR2 YFSETQ. CDR3 in DNA: TGCGCCAGCAGCGTGGACAGTGGGTACAATGAGCAGTTCTTC. This sequence encodes CASSVDSGYNEQFF.

The chain joins TRBV30 to TRBJ1-1; TRBD1 matches 10 bases. In germline, CDR1 is GTSNPN, CDR2 SVGIG (reference sequence). V gave up 5 bases and J gave up 2 bases; unmatched junction bases: 5. This CDR3 is 14 amino acids long. Written as DNA, the CDR3 is TGTGCCTGGGGGACAGGGGTGGGAAACACTGAAGCTTTCTTT. Translated, it gives CAWGTGVGNTEAFF.

The chain recombines TRBV30 with TRBJ2-2, with 9 bases fitting TRBD2. The CDR3 sequence is 15 residues long. Germline lookup yields CDR1 GTSNPN and CDR2 SVGIG (reference sequence). With 2 bases clipped from V and 4 bases from J, the junction kept 5 bases outside the gene matches. CDR3 residues: CAWSILAGSTGELFF. DNA for the CDR3: TGTGCCTGGAGTATCCTAGCGGGATCCACCGGGGAGCTGTTTTTT.

The CDR3 DNA is TGCAGGCCTATGGGGGGCTACGAGCAGTACTTC. Its protein is CRPMGGYEQYF. V is TRBV29-1 and J is TRBJ2-7, with D possibly TRBD2 on 6 matching bases. Germline CDR1 SQVTM, CDR2 ANQGSEA. The CDR3 runs to 11 residues.

The gene calls are TRBV6-7 and TRBJ1-1; no firm D call. TRBV6-7 is an ORF, and what it does is uncertain. This CDR3 comprises 13 residues. Trimming pared 0 bases from V and 5 bases from J, leaving 7 bases between. The CDR3 nucleotides are TGTGCCAGCAGTTACTCGAGAGTTACTGAAGCTTTCTTT. It specifies CASSYSRVTEAFF.

The chain uses TRBV15 and TRBJ1-2, with D uncertain. The length of the CDR3 is 15 residues. Germline V gene data show CDR1 as LNHNV and CDR2 as YYDKDF (reference sequence). Trimming took 2 bases from V and 7 from J, leaving 17 bases between them. Here the CDR3 reads CATSRTPSSGSGYTF. The DNA for the CDR3 is TGTGCCACCAGCAGAACCCCAAGTTCCGGTTCTGGCTACACCTTC.

V usage is TRBV19 and J usage is TRBJ1-1; D is uncertain. The CDR3 is 12 residues long. V was pared by 4 bases and J by 2 bases, with 5 bases between. The V gene's germline CDR1 is LNHDA and CDR2 SQIVND (reference sequence). This chain's CDR3 is CASSTGNTEAFF. The CDR3 nucleotides read TGTGCCAGTAGTACGGGTAACACTGAAGCTTTCTTT.

V usage is TRBV7-3 and J usage is TRBJ2-2, with 9 nucleotides matching TRBD2. The CDR3 contains 15 residues. Trimming at V came to 3 bases and at J to 1 base, leaving 0 bases not matched to a gene. Germline CDR1 is SGHTA and CDR2 is FQGTGA. CDR3 DNA: TGTGCCAGCAGCTTTAGCGGGGGGAACACCGGGGAGCTGTTTTTT. It yields the protein CASSFSGGNTGELFF.

The chain combines TRBV4-2 with TRBJ1-6; 7 nucleotides align to TRBD1. CDR3 size: 17 residues. V lost 1 base and J lost 4; bases outside the gene matches: 7. CDR1 and CDR2 from the germline V gene are LGHNA and YNFKEQ. This CDR3 reads CASSQVGAGGYNSPLHF. The CDR3 coding sequence is TGTGCCAGCAGCCAAGTCGGTGCAGGGGGGTATAATTCACCCCTCCACTTT.

DNA for the CDR3: TGTGCCAGCACCACCGGACAGACTAACTATGGCTACACCTTC. Translating gives CASTTGQTNYGYTF. This rearrangement joins TRBV2 to TRBJ1-2; D is possibly TRBD1 (6 bases). Trimming shortened V by 7 bases and J by 0 bases, and 12 bases separated the two germline ends. The CDR3 has 14 residues. Germline lookup yields CDR1 SNHLY and CDR2 FYNNEI.

This clone was seen a single time. The rearrangement joins TRBV7-6 to TRBJ2-7, with TRBD2 matching over 13 bases. This CDR3 is 16 amino acids long. Germline CDR1 SGHVS, CDR2 FNYEAQ. V lost 3 bases, J lost 0 bases, and 2 bases stayed unmatched. DNA of the CDR3: TGTGCCAGCAGCTTGGGACTAGCGGGGTACTCCTACGAGCAGTACTTC. It is translated as CASSLGLAGYSYEQYF.

V and J are TRBV9 and TRBJ2-4, with TRBD2 matching over 12 bases. CDR3 length equals 17 residues. J gave up 0 bases and V 4 bases, and 5 bases lay outside the gene matches. CDR1 and CDR2 (germline): SGDLS, YYNGEE. For the CDR3, the DNA is TGTGCCAGCAGCTCCGGACTAGCGGGACTAGCCAAAAACATTCAGTACTTC. This gives the protein CASSSGLAGLAKNIQYF. Supplemented by reference TRBV9 and TRBJ2-4, the full variable domain reads DSGVTQTPKHLITATGQRVTLRCSPRSGDLSVYWYQQSLDQGLQFLIQYYNGEERAKGNILERFSAQQFPDLHSELNLSSLELGDSALYFCASSSGLAGLAKNIQYFGAGTRLSVL.

The chain has TRBV7-2 and TRBJ2-2; no clear D gene. Trimming cost V 1 base and J 4 bases, with 7 bases left between them. Germline V CDR1 and CDR2: SGHTA, FQGNSA. The CDR3 is made up of 14 amino acids. The CDR3 nucleotides are TGTGCCAGCAGCTTAGAATTTGGCACCGGGGAGCTGTTTTTT. Amino acids: CASSLEFGTGELFF.

The rearrangement links TRBV7-9 to TRBJ2-7, with D perhaps given as TRBD1 or TRBD2 (5 bases each). The CDR3 consists of 12 residues. V lost 8 bases to trimming and J lost 6 bases, with 14 bases between them. Germline assignment: CDR1 SEHNR and CDR2 FQNEAQ (reference sequence). Here the CDR3 DNA reads TGTGCCAGCCTTCGAACGGGGACCGAGCAGTACTTC. Its translation: CASLRTGTEQYF. The entire variable domain, with the rest obtained from reference TRBV7-9 and TRBJ2-7, is as follows: DTGVSQNPRHKITKRGQNVTFRCDPISEHNRLYWYRQTLGQGPEFLTYFQNEAQLEKSRLLSDRFSAERPKGSFSTLEIQRTEQGDSAMYLCASLRTGTEQYFGPGTRLTVT.